This is a list of T cell receptor beta chains from one sample in a study of blood T cell repertoires in COVID-19. Method: immunoSEQ multiplex PCR; TCRdb's copy keeps in-frame clones and lacks some. This sample has hundreds of thousands of clones, with about four fifths found just once. The material sequenced was PBMCs or T cells enriched from blood (not recorded which). These receptors were collected from a woman aged 50 to 60 who had been exposed to COVID-19. Both conserved end residues are part of each CDR3. The D gene is left open where the match is weak. Some rows mark clone size as missing; the rest say once, few, many or name a class of expanded clone.

v_call,clone_size,j_call,cdr3_length,d_call,cdr3_aa,cdr3_nt
TRBV4-3,.,TRBJ1-4,14,.,CASSQDGQGGKLFF,TGCGCCAGCAGCCAAGACGGGCAGGGCGGAAAACTGTTTTTT
TRBV9,.,TRBJ2-7,14,TRBD1,CASSLTGTGGEQYF,TGTGCCAGCAGCTTAACCGGGACAGGGGGTGAGCAGTACTTC
TRBV2,.,TRBJ2-5,13,TRBD1,CASSVTGWETQYF,TGTGCCAGCAGTGTGACAGGGTGGGAGACCCAGTACTTC
TRBV5-1,.,TRBJ2-1,15,TRBD2,CASSGGLAGYNEQFF,TGCGCCAGCAGCGGGGGACTAGCGGGGTACAATGAGCAGTTCTTC
TRBV12-3/TRBV12-4,.,TRBJ2-7,12,.,CASRQGHYEQYF,TGTGCCAGCAGACAGGGCCACTACGAGCAGTACTTC
TRBV5-6,.,TRBJ2-5,16,TRBD1,CASSSLLGDREETQYF,TGTGCCAGCAGCTCCCTGTTGGGTGACAGGGAAGAGACCCAGTACTTC
TRBV2,.,TRBJ2-5,14,TRBD1,CASRVDRAQETQYF,TGTGCCAGCAGAGTCGACAGGGCCCAAGAGACCCAGTACTTC
TRBV6-5,.,TRBJ2-1,14,TRBD1,CASSWDRSSGEQFF,TGTGCCAGCAGTTGGGACAGATCCTCAGGGGAGCAGTTCTTC
TRBV19,.,TRBJ2-4,14,.,CASNPVVSSNIQYF,TGTGCCAGTAACCCGGTGGTATCTTCAAACATTCAGTACTTC
TRBV15,.,TRBJ2-5,17,TRBD1,CATSRYPPGQGGETQYF,TGTGCCACCAGCAGATATCCTCCGGGACAGGGAGGGGAGACCCAGTACTTC
TRBV6-5,.,TRBJ1-3,14,.,CASRTDPSGNTIYF,TGTGCCAGCAGGACAGACCCCTCTGGAAACACCATATATTTT
TRBV5-5,.,TRBJ2-1,14,.,CASSPRDWPNEQFF,TGTGCCAGCAGCCCCCGGGACTGGCCCAATGAGCAGTTCTTC
TRBV5-8,.,TRBJ2-4,15,.,CASSLMAVAKNIQYF,TGTGCCAGCAGCTTGATGGCAGTAGCCAAAAACATTCAGTACTTC
TRBV28,.,TRBJ1-4,15,.,CASVPSRQVGEKLFF,TGTGCCAGCGTCCCCTCCCGACAGGTTGGGGAAAAACTGTTTTTT
TRBV7-9,medium-sized,TRBJ1-3,15,TRBD1,CASSPGTGPGNTIYF,TGTGCCAGCAGCCCAGGGACAGGGCCTGGAAACACCATATATTTT
TRBV11-1,.,TRBJ2-2,16,.,CASSLAGAQNTGELFF,TGTGCCAGCAGCTTAGCTGGGGCCCAGAACACCGGGGAGCTGTTTTTT
TRBV7-6,few,TRBJ1-4,16,.,CASSRNLRQDSEKLFF,TGTGCCAGCAGCCGCAACCTTAGACAGGATTCTGAAAAACTGTTTTTT
TRBV5-5,.,TRBJ2-7,14,TRBD1,CASSLGTGNYEQYF,TGTGCCAGCAGCTTGGGGACAGGTAACTACGAGCAGTACTTC
TRBV28,.,TRBJ2-7,15,TRBD1,CASSFGDRPAYEQYF,TGTGCCAGCAGTTTTGGGGACAGGCCTGCCTACGAGCAGTACTTC
TRBV5-7,.,TRBJ1-1,17,TRBD1,CASSVGTGGGRYTEAFF,TGTGCCAGCAGCGTGGGGACAGGGGGCGGTCGGTACACTGAAGCTTTCTTT
TRBV19,once,TRBJ2-5,14,.,CASSLRTVQETQYF,TGTGCCAGTAGTCTACGGACAGTCCAAGAGACCCAGTACTTC
TRBV6-5,.,TRBJ1-2,14,.,CASKTGRPNYGYTF,TGTGCCAGCAAGACAGGCAGACCTAACTATGGCTACACCTTC
TRBV2,.,TRBJ1-3,13,.,CASSEAQRDTIYF,TGTGCCAGCAGTGAAGCGCAGAGGGACACCATATATTTT
TRBV6-2/TRBV6-3,.,TRBJ2-2,14,TRBD1,CASSRDRNTGELFF,TGTGCCAGCAGCAGGGACAGGAACACCGGGGAGCTGTTTTTT
TRBV2,.,TRBJ1-6,14,.,CASSPTGRNSPLHF,TGTGCCAGCAGCCCTACAGGACGTAATTCACCCCTCCACTTT
TRBV4-3,few,TRBJ1-4,14,.,CASSPVRTNEKLFF,TGCGCCAGCAGCCCCGTTAGAACTAATGAAAAACTGTTTTTT
TRBV19,.,TRBJ2-7,17,.,CASSTNYSPGEGYEQYF,TGTGCCAGTAGTACCAACTATAGCCCAGGGGAGGGGTACGAGCAGTACTTC
TRBV27,.,TRBJ1-3,18,TRBD1,CASSPRVPGQGGGNTIYF,TGTGCCAGCAGCCCCCGGGTACCGGGACAGGGAGGAGGAAACACCATATATTTT
TRBV20-1,.,TRBJ1-1,14,.,CSAIDWGGRTEAFF,TGCAGTGCTATTGACTGGGGAGGTCGGACTGAAGCTTTCTTT
TRBV6-2/TRBV6-3,.,TRBJ1-2,12,.,CASSPGSYGYTF,TGTGCCAGCAGTCCCGGGTCCTATGGCTACACCTTC
TRBV15,few,TRBJ2-7,15,TRBD1,CATSRGAGGPYEQYF,TGTGCCACCAGCAGAGGGGCAGGGGGCCCTTACGAGCAGTACTTC
TRBV5-5,.,TRBJ2-7,15,TRBD1,CASRAEGQGAREQYF,TGTGCCAGCAGAGCCGAGGGTCAGGGGGCGCGAGAGCAGTACTTC
TRBV6-4,.,TRBJ2-2,13,.,CASSQGHTGELFF,TGTGCCAGCAGTCAGGGGCACACCGGGGAGCTGTTTTTT
TRBV12-3/TRBV12-4,.,TRBJ2-6,13,.,CATLVSGANVLTF,TGTGCCACTCTAGTCTCTGGGGCCAACGTCCTGACTTTC
TRBV6-2/TRBV6-3,.,TRBJ2-5,15,TRBD1,CASSYSTGGVETQYF,TGTGCCAGCAGTTACTCGACAGGGGGCGTGGAGACCCAGTACTTC
TRBV12-2,.,TRBJ2-6,19,.,CASRQEGGCLASGANVLTF,TGTGCAAGTCGCCAAGAAGGAGGGTGCCTAGCAAGCGGGGCCAACGTCCTGACTTTC
TRBV6-1,.,TRBJ2-3,15,TRBD1,CASSEQGTGSYTQYF,TGTGCCAGCAGTGAGCAGGGGACAGGGAGTTATACGCAGTATTTT
TRBV28,.,TRBJ2-7,13,.,CASSLDSAYEQYF,TGTGCCAGCAGTTTAGACAGCGCCTACGAGCAGTACTTC
TRBV9,.,TRBJ2-1,15,TRBD2,CASSVGGGAYNEQFF,TGTGCCAGCAGCGTAGGCGGGGGGGCCTACAATGAGCAGTTCTTC
TRBV4-3,.,TRBJ1-1,14,.,CASSVEQGRTEAFF,TGCGCCAGCAGCGTAGAACAGGGACGGACTGAAGCTTTCTTT
TRBV11-2,.,TRBJ1-6,13,.,CASSLASNSPLHF,TGTGCCAGCAGCTTAGCCTCTAATTCACCCCTCCACTTT
TRBV14,.,TRBJ1-1,17,.,CASSQNPGRTGSTEAFF,TGTGCCAGCAGCCAAAACCCTGGGAGGACGGGGAGCACTGAAGCTTTCTTT
TRBV19,.,TRBJ1-1,13,TRBD1,CASKGRGLIEAFF,TGTGCCAGTAAGGGCAGGGGGCTAATTGAAGCTTTCTTT
TRBV6-5,once,TRBJ1-1,14,TRBD1,CASRQGILNTEAFF,TGTGCCAGCAGACAGGGGATCCTGAACACTGAAGCTTTCTTT
TRBV4-3,.,TRBJ1-1,16,TRBD1,CASSQETGQGNTEAFF,TGCGCCAGCAGCCAAGAAACGGGACAGGGTAACACTGAAGCTTTCTTT
TRBV19,.,TRBJ1-1,13,.,CASSAMSRTEAFF,TGTGCCAGTAGTGCCATGTCCAGGACTGAAGCTTTCTTT
TRBV24-1,.,TRBJ1-3,16,.,CATSDLNSFSGNTIYF,TGTGCCACCAGTGATTTGAACAGCTTCTCTGGAAACACCATATATTTT
TRBV24-1,once,TRBJ1-5,15,.,CATSERGSQVQPQHF,TGTGCCACCAGTGAGCGAGGGAGTCAGGTTCAGCCCCAGCATTTT